These 32 T cell receptor beta chains share one sample of origin, sequenced in a study of T cell repertoires in cytomegalovirus infection. TCRdb re-called the reads through MiXCR, storing one row per CDR3 protein. The sample contains some 400,000 distinct CDR3 sequences, roughly 20% of which appear only once. The sequenced sample was PBMCs. The receptors derive from a human donor in good health (CMV status not recorded). Some clones in this sample may be carry-over from other donors' samples.

About this clonotype: Given the absence of the conserved phenylalanine or tryptophan at the CDR3 end, a read error is likely. This chain uses TRBV12-5 with TRBJ2-7; TRBD1 agrees at 7 bases. The V and J ends lost 0 bases and 1 base, in that order; junction bases with no gene match: 3. Germline loops: CDR1 LGHNT, CDR2 FRNRAP. The CDR3 totals 15 residues. CDR3 protein: CASGLVLDRSYEQYL. In DNA, the CDR3 is TGTGCTAGTGGTTTGGTACTGGACAGGTCCTACGAGCAGTACCTC.

Ten or more counts support this clonotype. The chain employs TRBV7-2 and TRBJ2-2; possibly TRBD2 for D (5 bases). Trimming left V 5 bases short and J 5 bases short, with 18 bases between. There are 16 residues in the CDR3. The V gene's germline CDR1 is SGHTA and CDR2 FQGNSA. CDR3 amino acids: CASSPKGPSGTGELFF. CDR3 bases: TGTGCCAGCAGCCCAAAAGGCCCTTCGGGGACCGGGGAGCTGTTTTTT.

This clonotype was detected a few times. The chain combines TRBV30 with TRBJ2-1; TRBD2 might be the D (5 bases). Germline V gene lookup returns CDR1 GTSNPN and CDR2 SVGIG (reference sequence). The germline V and J ends were trimmed by 4 bases and 2 bases, with 15 bases remaining between them. CDR3 size: 15 residues. CDR3 DNA: TGTGCCTGGAAGGAGCGGACCATAACCTACAATGAGCAGTTCTTC. Its translation: CAWKERTITYNEQFF.

The table lists this clonotype with a few counts. J is TRBJ2-2 and V is TRBV5-1; D perhaps matches TRBD1 (6 bases). V was pared by 4 bases and J by 1 base, with 8 bases between. Per the germline V gene, CDR1 is SGHRS and CDR2 is YFSETQ. This CDR3 region has 14 residues. The DNA of the CDR3 is TGCGCCAGCAGCCCACAGGGGAACACCGGGGAGCTGTTTTTT. Translating it yields CASSPQGNTGELFF.

This clonotype has only a few counts. V is TRBV7-8 and J is TRBJ2-5, with D uncertain. With 5 bases removed from V and 4 bases from J, the gap between germline ends came to 14 bases. CDR1 and CDR2 (germline): SGHVS, FQNEAQ. The CDR3 consists of 14 residues. CDR3 sequence (DNA): TGTGCCAGCAGCCCTAAGTCCGGGCCAGAGACCCAGTACTTC. Translating it yields CASSPKSGPETQYF. Full variable domain (outside the CDR3, taken from reference TRBV7-8 and TRBJ2-5): GAGVSQSPRYKVAKRGQDVALRCDPISGHVSLFWYQQALGQGPEFLTYFQNEAQLDKSGLPSDRFFAERPEGSVSTLKIQRTQQEDSAVYLCASSPKSGPETQYFGPGTRLLVL.

The chain joins TRBV24-1 to TRBJ2-3; D may correspond to TRBD1 or TRBD2 (5 bases each). Trimming cost V 9 bases and J 2 bases, with 11 bases left between them. The CDR3 consists of 13 residues. Germline CDR1 reads KGHDR; CDR2 reads SFDVKD. This chain's CDR3 is CATAGTSTDTQYF. In DNA, the CDR3 is TGTGCCACCGCCGGGACCTCCACAGATACGCAGTATTTT.

Note on this clonotype: Given a much more abundant clone one base away, this may be a read error. The chain recombines TRBV7-2 with TRBJ1-2, with no clear D. V lost 2 bases to trimming and J lost 5 bases, with 12 bases between them. The CDR3 length is 14 residues. Germline loops: CDR1 SGHTA, CDR2 FQGNSA. DNA of the CDR3: TGTGCCAGCAGCTTATCCGGCAGAACATATGGCTACACCTTC. Translating gives CASSLSGRTYGYTF.

This clonotype was picked up a small number of times. The chain carries TRBV19 and TRBJ2-1; the D is unclear. V was pared by 6 bases and J by 0 bases, with 12 bases between. The CDR3 contains 15 residues. Germline-derived CDR1 and CDR2 are LNHDA and SQIVND (reference sequence). This CDR3 is CASRQAASSYNEQFF. CDR3 nucleotide sequence: TGTGCCAGTAGGCAAGCCGCTAGCTCCTACAATGAGCAGTTCTTC.

This clonotype occurred once. This chain links TRBV6-6 with TRBJ1-1, with 9 bases matching TRBD1. Germline CDR1 MNHNY, CDR2 SVGAGI (reference sequence). This CDR3 comprises 15 residues. V was pared by 5 bases and J by 5 bases, with 9 bases of the junction left unmatched. For the CDR3, the DNA is TGTGCCAGCAGTACTACAGGGGGCGTTCCGACTGAAGCTTTCTTT. Protein: CASSTTGGVPTEAFF.

CDR3 protein: CASNVLQGVGTSTGYTF. The CDR3 bases are TGTGCCAGCAATGTCTTACAGGGCGTTGGAACTAGTACTGGCTACACCTTC. The chain uses TRBV27 and TRBJ1-2; D might be TRBD1 (6 bases). V lost 7 bases, J lost 7 bases, and 28 bases lay in between. Germline values: CDR1 MNHEY, CDR2 SMNVEV (reference sequence). The CDR3 runs to 17 residues.

The chain carries TRBV6-6 and TRBJ2-1, with TRBD2 identical over 9 bases. This CDR3 region has 16 residues. CDR1 is MNHNY and CDR2 is SVGAGI in the germline V gene (reference sequence). V trimming: 2 bases; J trimming: 5 bases; junction bases outside the gene matches: 7. Written as DNA, the CDR3 is TGTGCCAGCAGTTACGAAGGCCTAGCGGGGAACAATGAGCAGTTCTTC. Encoded protein: CASSYEGLAGNNEQFF.

This clonotype occurred many times. V and J are TRBV7-2 and TRBJ1-6, with 9 bases identical to TRBD1. V lost 5 bases and J lost 7; bases outside the gene matches: 0. This CDR3 has 13 amino acids. Germline CDR1 and CDR2: SGHTA and FQGNSA. CDR3 in amino acids: CASSGQGNSPLHF. The CDR3 DNA reads as TGTGCCAGCAGCGGACAGGGGAATTCACCCCTCCACTTT.

The chain joins TRBV4-1 to TRBJ2-1; the D gene is possibly TRBD2 (5 bases). V shed 1 base and J shed 9 bases, with 31 bases lying between them. The CDR3 length is 20 residues. Germline V gene sequence: CDR1 MGHRA, CDR2 YSYEKL. This CDR3 is CASSQGVIFGSASPGGEQFF. Here the CDR3 DNA reads TGCGCCAGCAGCCAAGGAGTTATCTTTGGTAGTGCATCACCTGGAGGTGAGCAGTTCTTC.

The DNA for the CDR3 is TGTGCCAGCAGCCCGGGATTCGGGGGAGATACGCAGTATTTT. This sequence encodes CASSPGFGGDTQYF. J is TRBJ2-3 and V is TRBV5-4; D is perhaps TRBD2 (6 bases). CDR1 and CDR2 from the germline V gene are SGHNT and YYREEE (reference sequence). Between the trimmed V and J ends, which lost 4 bases and 5 bases, there was a span of 14 bases. The CDR3 is 14 amino acids.

This clonotype has a count of ten or more. The chain joins TRBV27 to TRBJ2-1; no clear D gene. V was clipped by 6 bases and J by 6 bases, with 9 bases between them. The CDR3 has 12 amino acids. Germline CDR1 reads MNHEY; CDR2 reads SMNVEV (reference sequence). In DNA form, the CDR3 reads TGTGCCAGCAGATACGGGCGCAATGAGCAGTTCTTC. Protein sequence: CASRYGRNEQFF.

In this sample, this clonotype turned up many times. The chain links TRBV7-2 to TRBJ2-5, with D possibly matching TRBD2 (6 bases). Germline CDR1 and CDR2: SGHTA and FQGNSA. This CDR3 contains 15 residues. V lost 7 bases and J lost 1, with 16 bases in between. This chain's CDR3 is CASTSSAGFQETQYF. CDR3 DNA: TGTGCCAGCACCTCTAGCGCCGGATTCCAAGAGACCCAGTACTTC.

This clonotype was seen ten or more times. The V gene is TRBV12-3 or TRBV12-4, the J gene TRBJ2-5, with 9 bases identical to TRBD2. CDR3 length equals 13 residues. Trimming at V came to 7 bases and at J to 2 bases, leaving 2 bases not matched to a gene. This CDR3 is CASTTSGQETQYF. In DNA form, the CDR3 reads TGTGCCAGCACGACTAGCGGACAAGAGACCCAGTACTTC.

The V and J genes are TRBV5-1 and TRBJ2-7; TRBD1 might be the D (6 bases). V lost 4 bases to trimming and J lost 6 bases, with 14 bases between them. Germline V gives CDR1 SGHRS, CDR2 YFSETQ. The CDR3 has 13 residues. CDR3: CASSAGTIGEQYF. In nucleotides, the CDR3 is TGCGCCAGCAGCGCTGGGACAATCGGCGAGCAGTACTTC.

This clonotype was counted only a few times. The chain has TRBV28 and TRBJ2-7; D is ambiguous. Germline values: CDR1 MDHEN, CDR2 SYDVKM. Deletions cut 1 base from V and 3 bases from J, with 10 bases between. This CDR3 region has 14 residues. Here the CDR3 reads CASSLSGLVYEQYF. CDR3 DNA sequence: TGTGCCAGCAGTTTATCCGGCCTGGTCTACGAGCAGTACTTC.

This clonotype has more than one count but fewer than ten. The V call is TRBV7-8, the J call TRBJ1-5; TRBD1 aligns across 8 bases. The CDR3 extends over 18 amino acids. CDR1 is SGHVS, CDR2 FQNEAQ, per germline. J was trimmed by 4 bases and V by 5 bases; bases with no gene match: 16. CDR3 in DNA: TGTGCCAGCAGCCGAACGAGGCAGGGGGCAACGAGGAATCAGCCCCAGCATTTT. Protein: CASSRTRQGATRNQPQHF.

This clonotype was found many times. The rearrangement links TRBV20-1 to TRBJ2-1; D may match TRBD1 or TRBD2 (5 bases each). The V end was cut by 3 bases, the J end by 4 bases, with 13 bases between. The CDR3 sequence is 14 residues long. Germline CDR1 reads DFQATT; CDR2 reads SNEGSKA (reference sequence). For the CDR3, the DNA is TGCAGTGCTAGTGGGACCTCATTTTACAATGAGCAGTTCTTC. Residues: CSASGTSFYNEQFF.

The chain combines TRBV19 with TRBJ1-1; 8 bases fit TRBD1. The CDR3 totals 14 residues. J lost 5 bases, V lost 4 bases, and 6 bases had no gene match. CDR1 LNHDA and CDR2 SQIVND come from the germline V gene (reference sequence). For the CDR3, the DNA is TGTGCCAGTAGTAGACAGGGGCGGAGGACTGAAGCTTTCTTT. Its translation is CASSRQGRRTEAFF.

This clonotype has a handful of counts. The chain uses TRBV10-3 and TRBJ1-2; D might be TRBD1 (5 bases). Per the germline V gene, CDR1 is ENHRY and CDR2 is SYGVKD. CDR3 size: 17 residues. The V end was cut by 5 bases, the J end by 1 base, with 20 bases between. This CDR3 reads CAISRQGGRQINYGYTF. The CDR3, as DNA: TGTGCCATCAGTAGGCAGGGTGGTCGGCAAATTAACTATGGCTACACCTTC.

This clonotype was counted at least ten times. V and J are TRBV7-8 and TRBJ1-2; a weak D match, TRBD1 (6 bases). V dropped 2 bases and J dropped 2 bases, with 12 bases sitting between them. The germline gives CDR1 SGHVS, CDR2 FQNEAQ. The CDR3 loop spans 15 amino acids. Here the CDR3 DNA reads TGTGCCAGCAGCTTACGACGGGGGCCCAACTATGGCTACACCTTC. Protein product: CASSLRRGPNYGYTF. The complete variable domain, with remaining parts taken from reference TRBV7-8 and TRBJ1-2, reads GAGVSQSPRYKVAKRGQDVALRCDPISGHVSLFWYQQALGQGPEFLTYFQNEAQLDKSGLPSDRFFAERPEGSVSTLKIQRTQQEDSAVYLCASSLRRGPNYGYTFGSGTRLTVV.

This clonotype was detected only a few times. V and J are TRBV10-3 and TRBJ2-3, with TRBD2 identical over 9 bases. Trimming removed 3 bases from V and 0 bases from J; junction bases left unmatched: 4. The CDR3 extends over 16 amino acids. Germline CDR1 and CDR2: ENHRY and SYGVKD. The CDR3: CAISEGLAGSTDTQYF. The CDR3, as DNA: TGTGCCATCAGTGAAGGGCTAGCGGGGAGCACAGATACGCAGTATTTT.

In its sample, this clonotype was seen many times. The V gene is TRBV7-2, the J gene TRBJ2-5; 7 nucleotides align to TRBD1. CDR3 length: 14 residues. Germline-derived CDR1 and CDR2 are SGHTA and FQGNSA. V was clipped by 5 bases and J by 5 bases; unmatched bases: 8. The CDR3, as DNA: TGTGCCAGCAGCGGGCGGACAGGTTTGGAGACCCAGTACTTC. Protein sequence: CASSGRTGLETQYF.

The gene calls are TRBV24-1 and TRBJ1-2; D may be TRBD1 (6 bases). Germline V gene data show CDR1 as KGHDR and CDR2 as SFDVKD. The CDR3 runs to 14 residues. Trimming took off 2 bases at V and 7 bases at J, with 13 bases between the two ends. CDR3 sequence: CATSDSHREAGYTF. The CDR3, as DNA: TGTGCCACCAGTGATTCCCACAGGGAGGCTGGCTACACCTTC.

V gene TRBV20-1 combines with J gene TRBJ2-5; the match to TRBD2 covers 13 bases. Germline V lookup: CDR1 DFQATT, CDR2 SNEGSKA (reference sequence). This CDR3 has 16 amino acids. Germline trimming cut 1 base from V and 4 bases from J; bases unmatched to any gene: 6. CDR3 bases: TGCAGTGCTAGAGCGGGGACTAGCGGGGCGGTAGAGACCCAGTACTTC. Its translation: CSARAGTSGAVETQYF.

This clonotype was seen many times. One end of the junction is discordant with germline, which a read error may explain. V usage is TRBV7-2 and J usage is TRBJ1-1; 8 nucleotides match TRBD1. The CDR3 spans 17 residues. Germline-derived CDR1 and CDR2 are SGHTA and FQGNSA. The CDR3 is CASSLVLRGQDSEGRGF. CDR3 DNA sequence: TGTGCCAGCAGCTTAGTTCTTCGGGGACAGGACTCCGAGGGGCGCGGCTTT.

This chain uses TRBV9 with TRBJ1-6; the D is unclear. The CDR3 has 14 amino acids. Germline V gene sequence: CDR1 SGDLS, CDR2 YYNGEE. Trimming pared 0 bases from V and 10 bases from J, leaving 11 bases between. The CDR3 bases are TGTGCCAGCAGCGTAGCTGCGGCTGAATCACCCCTCCACTTT. It specifies CASSVAAAESPLHF.

The table lists this clonotype with a few counts. J is TRBJ2-7 and V is TRBV7-2, with 7 positions matching TRBD2. Germline CDR1 reads SGHTA; CDR2 reads FQGNSA. The length of the CDR3 is 14 residues. V gave up 4 bases and J gave up 6 bases; unmatched junction bases: 9. The DNA for the CDR3 is TGTGCCAGCAGCTATGGGAGGGAGGCAGGCGAGCAGTACTTC. Translation gives CASSYGREAGEQYF. The full variable domain, with the rest looked up from reference TRBV7-2 and TRBJ2-7, is GAGVSQSPSNKVTEKGKDVELRCDPISGHTALYWYRQSLGQGLEFLIYFQGNSAPDKSGLPSDRFSAERTGGSVSTLTIQRTQQEDSAVYLCASSYGREAGEQYFGPGTRLTVT.

This clonotype occurred a few times. This chain connects TRBV15 to TRBJ2-1; D uncertain. Trimming took off 7 bases at V and 0 bases at J, with 10 bases between the two ends. Germline V gives CDR1 LNHNV, CDR2 YYDKDF (reference sequence). The CDR3 loop spans 14 amino acids. The CDR3 protein is CATKGPNSYNEQFF. For the CDR3, the DNA is TGTGCCACCAAAGGTCCCAACTCCTACAATGAGCAGTTCTTC. The variable domain in full, completed from reference TRBV15 and TRBJ2-1, reads DAMVIQNPRYQVTQFGKPVTLSCSQTLNHNVMYWYQQKSSQAPKLLFHYYDKDFNNEADTPDNFQSRRPNTSFCFLDIRSPGLGDTAMYLCATKGPNSYNEQFFGPGTRLTVL.